This entry lists 16 T cell receptor beta chains sequenced from one sample in a study of blood T cell repertoires in COVID-19. Clones were read by immunoSEQ multiplex PCR, and TCRdb kept only the in-frame ones, dropping some. The data show roughly 38,000 clones, around 90% seen once. Sequenced input: peripheral blood. The receptors originated from a woman in her 70s with acute or convalescent COVID-19.

The chain employs TRBV10-1 and TRBJ2-5; D remains unclear. This CDR3 has 12 residues. Between the trimmed V and J ends, which lost 4 bases and 1 base, there was a span of 4 bases. In germline, CDR1 is WNHNN, CDR2 SYGVQD (reference sequence). The chain's CDR3 is CASSGSQETQYF. The CDR3 nucleotides read TGCGCCAGCAGTGGTAGCCAAGAGACCCAGTACTTC.

V is TRBV24-1 and J is TRBJ2-3, with 7 bases that match TRBD2. The trim removed 2 bases at V and 2 bases at J, leaving 9 bases unmatched. The CDR3 runs to 17 residues. Germline-derived CDR1 and CDR2 are KGHDR and SFDVKD. The CDR3 is CATSDSQRGPITDTQYF. CDR3 in DNA: TGTGCCACCAGTGATTCTCAGCGGGGCCCGATCACAGATACGCAGTATTTT.

The chain links TRBV28 to TRBJ1-2; D unclear. CDR3 length: 13 amino acids. V lost 4 bases to trimming and J lost 8 bases, with 14 bases between them. Germline CDR1 is MDHEN and CDR2 is SYDVKM. The CDR3 protein is CASSWSRSRGYTF. The CDR3 coding sequence is TGTGCCAGCAGTTGGTCAAGGTCGCGGGGCTACACCTTC.

This clone was found a few times. The chain has TRBV27 and TRBJ1-6, with D unclear. V was shortened by 1 base and J by 5 bases, with 6 bases between the two germline ends. The CDR3 contains 14 residues. Looked up from germline, CDR1 is MNHEY and CDR2 is SMNVEV (reference sequence). The CDR3 sequence: CASSLWQNNSPLHF. In DNA, the CDR3 is TGTGCCAGCAGTTTATGGCAGAATAATTCACCCCTCCACTTT.

This chain connects TRBV12-5 to TRBJ2-7; TRBD1 might be the D (6 bases). This CDR3 contains 14 residues. The V end was cut by 7 bases, the J end by 3 bases, with 16 bases between. Looked up from germline, CDR1 is LGHNT and CDR2 is FRNRAP. The CDR3 is CASVRRQEGYEQYV. In nucleotides, the CDR3 is TGTGCTAGTGTCAGGCGACAGGAAGGCTACGAGCAGTACGTC.

V and J are TRBV28 and TRBJ2-1, with a weak D call TRBD2 (6 bases). The germline CDR1 and CDR2 sequences are MDHEN and SYDVKM. The germline V and J ends were trimmed by 6 bases and 5 bases, with 17 bases remaining between them. This CDR3 comprises 15 residues. CDR3 region: CASRMEGGNHNEQFF. The CDR3 DNA sequence: TGTGCCAGCAGAATGGAGGGCGGGAACCACAATGAGCAGTTCTTC. Drawing the rest from reference TRBV28 and TRBJ2-1, the complete variable domain is DVKVTQSSRYLVKRTGEKVFLECVQDMDHENMFWYRQDPGLGLRLIYFSYDVKMKEKGDIPEGYSVSREKKERFSLILESASTNQTSMYLCASRMEGGNHNEQFFGPGTRLTVL.

The rearrangement joins TRBV11-3 to TRBJ2-5; a possible D gene is TRBD2 (5 bases). The CDR3 consists of 13 residues. Looked up from germline, CDR1 is SGHNT and CDR2 is YENEEA. Trimming took 5 bases from V and 3 from J, leaving 10 bases between them. This chain's CDR3 is CASSREHKETQYF. The CDR3 bases are TGTGCCAGCAGCAGGGAGCATAAAGAGACCCAGTACTTC.

The V and J genes are TRBV2 and TRBJ1-1; the D gene is possibly TRBD1 (5 bases). The CDR3 extends over 15 amino acids. Trimming took 2 bases from V and 0 from J, leaving 10 bases between them. Germline CDR1 SNHLY, CDR2 FYNNEI. The CDR3, as DNA: TGTGCCAGCAGTGAACAGGGATTTTTGAACACTGAAGCTTTCTTT. Translated, it gives CASSEQGFLNTEAFF.

The rearrangement links TRBV18 to TRBJ2-3; the D is unclear. Trimming left V 3 bases short and J 1 base short, with 11 bases between. The CDR3 spans 15 residues. CDR1 is KGHSH, CDR2 LQKENI, per germline. CDR3 nucleotide sequence: TGTGCCAGCTCACCCTTGACTTCCCGCACAGATACGCAGTATTTT. Protein sequence: CASSPLTSRTDTQYF.

This clone has more than one count but fewer than ten. The CDR3 region is CASSLPRLISSTGELFF. The CDR3 DNA reads as TGTGCCAGCAGCCTGCCGCGACTCATATCAAGCACCGGGGAGCTGTTTTTT. The chain uses TRBV7-9 and TRBJ2-2, with D unclear. Trimming shortened V by 5 bases and J by 4 bases, and 20 bases separated the two germline ends. There are 17 residues in the CDR3. The germline CDR1 and CDR2 sequences are SEHNR and FQNEAQ (reference sequence).

The genes are TRBV7-8 and TRBJ1-5; 7 bases align to TRBD1. Germline V gene data show CDR1 as SGHVS and CDR2 as FQNEAQ. This CDR3 comprises 13 residues. J was trimmed by 11 bases and V by 5 bases; bases with no gene match: 9. In nucleotides, the CDR3 is TGTGCCAGCAGCAGGGGACAGCCGTCGGCCCAGCATTTT. Translation: CASSRGQPSAQHF.

To note about this clone: The conserved final phenylalanine or tryptophan is absent from the CDR3, which likely points to a read error. The V call is TRBV18, the J call TRBJ1-2; 7 bases map to TRBD1. Trimming at V came to 2 bases and at J to 7 bases, leaving 1 base not matched to a gene. CDR1 KGHSH and CDR2 LQKENI come from the germline V gene. This CDR3 comprises 12 residues. DNA of the CDR3: TGTGCCAGCTCACCAGACAGGGTTGGCTACACCCTC. Translating it yields CASSPDRVGYTL.

The rearrangement uses TRBV5-4 and TRBJ1-1; 9 nucleotides agree with TRBD1. V gave up 3 bases and J gave up 5 bases; unmatched junction bases: 5. The CDR3 has 14 residues. Per the germline V gene, CDR1 is SGHNT and CDR2 is YYREEE (reference sequence). For the CDR3, the DNA is TGTGCCAGCAGCTCACAGGGGGCATGGACTGAAGCTTTCTTT. It specifies CASSSQGAWTEAFF. Filled out from reference TRBV5-4 and TRBJ1-1, the complete variable domain reads ETGVTQSPTHLIKTRGQQVTLRCSSQSGHNTVSWYQQALGQGPQFIFQYYREEENGRGNFPPRFSGLQFPNYSSELNVNALELDDSALYLCASSSQGAWTEAFFGQGTRLTVV.

The rearrangement uses TRBV2 and TRBJ2-5; the D gene is possibly TRBD1 (6 bases). CDR1 is SNHLY and CDR2 is FYNNEI in the germline V gene. V was shortened by 6 bases and J by 2 bases, with 13 bases between the two germline ends. This CDR3 is 14 amino acids long. The CDR3 coding sequence is TGTGCCAGCAGCCAGGAGAGGGGGCAAGAGACCCAGTACTTC. It specifies CASSQERGQETQYF.

V usage is TRBV24-1 and J usage is TRBJ2-4; no definite D call. Between the trimmed V and J ends, which lost 4 bases and 6 bases, there was a span of 24 bases. The CDR3 has 18 amino acids. CDR1 is KGHDR and CDR2 is SFDVKD in the germline V gene. This CDR3 is CATSERRSQVPYRNIQYF. CDR3 sequence (DNA): TGTGCCACCAGTGAACGCAGGTCCCAGGTTCCCTATAGAAACATTCAGTACTTC.

The rearrangement uses TRBV19 and TRBJ1-6; 9 bases fit TRBD1. Losses at the gene ends were 8 bases for V and 9 bases for J; bases not matched to a gene: 8. CDR3 length equals 14 residues. CDR1 is LNHDA and CDR2 is SQIVND in the germline V gene (reference sequence). This CDR3 is CASRTGQGTSPLHF. CDR3 nucleotide sequence: TGTGCCAGTCGAACGGGACAGGGAACTTCACCCCTCCACTTT.